This T cell receptor (beta chain) was captured in a study of blood T cell repertoires in COVID-19. Study at large: COVID-19 samples, acute and convalescent, were from the United States, Italy and Spain. T cells, B-cell-depleted T cells, or PBMCs provided the cDNA or gDNA that served as material.

Trimming took 0 bases from V and 6 from J; bases not matched to a gene: 5. CDR1 is MGHRA and CDR2 is YSYEKL in the germline V gene. The CDR3 spans 15 residues. Method: immunoSEQ multiplex PCR; TCRdb's copy keeps in-frame clones and lacks some. The table records some 240,000 clones, approximately 78% of them present only once. The receptor's source is a woman aged 60-75 years with active or convalescent COVID-19. Specimen: peripheral blood. The chain couples TRBV4-1 to TRBJ1-2; TRBD1 aligns across 9 bases. Written as DNA, the CDR3 is TGCGCCAGCAGCCAAGAGGGACAGGGAGGCCATGGCTACACCTTC. It encodes CASSQEGQGGHGYTF.